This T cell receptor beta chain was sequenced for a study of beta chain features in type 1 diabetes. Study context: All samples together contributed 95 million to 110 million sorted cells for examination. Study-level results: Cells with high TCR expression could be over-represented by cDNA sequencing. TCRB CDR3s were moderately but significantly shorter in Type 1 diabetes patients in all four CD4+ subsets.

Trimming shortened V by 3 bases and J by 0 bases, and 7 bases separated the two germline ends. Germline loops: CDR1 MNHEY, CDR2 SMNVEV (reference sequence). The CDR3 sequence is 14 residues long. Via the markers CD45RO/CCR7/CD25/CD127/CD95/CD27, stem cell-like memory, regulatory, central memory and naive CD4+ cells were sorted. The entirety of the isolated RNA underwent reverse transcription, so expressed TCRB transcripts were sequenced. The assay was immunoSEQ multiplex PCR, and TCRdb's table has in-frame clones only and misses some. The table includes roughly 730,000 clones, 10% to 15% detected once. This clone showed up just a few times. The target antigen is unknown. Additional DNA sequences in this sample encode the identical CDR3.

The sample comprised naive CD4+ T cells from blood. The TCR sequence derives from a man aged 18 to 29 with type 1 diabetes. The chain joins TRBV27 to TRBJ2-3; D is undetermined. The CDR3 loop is CASSLSRSTDTQYF. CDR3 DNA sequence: TGTGCCAGCAGTTTGTCCCGGAGCACAGATACGCAGTATTTT.